This entry features one T cell receptor (beta chain) sequence. This clone was counted a few times. Its antigen is not yet known. No much larger clonotype is one base removed from it; base qualities were not supplied. This record comes from a study of blood T cell repertoires in COVID-19 (dated by TCRdb to 2020 to 2021). Background on the whole study: Collaborator samples came from the United States, Italy and Spain and covered acute and convalescent phases of COVID-19. The material from the prospective study consisted of cDNA or gDNA derived from T cells, B-cell-depleted T cells, or PBMCs. Subjects who had been exposed to COVID-19, were actively infected with it, or had recovered from it provided the deeply sampled blood TCRbeta repertoires that made up the dataset. A freely available public database, intended as a resource for researchers studying the immune response to SARS-CoV-2, is where the repertoires were released. The samples were drawn from the first 160 participants of the ongoing ImmuneRACE study and from 1,254 subjects provided by 6 global collaborators. A de-identified subject ID, COVID-19 status, age in years and sex were almost always included in the sample metadata. Where available, HLA class I and class II types were taken from metadata supplied by the sample provider and were not determined by assay-based typing. What the research found in general, with its limitations: How much clinical and demographic metadata was included differed by source and by participant, and the metadata was provided uncurated.

Participants in the prospective study were aged about 18 to 90 years, lived in 24 United States geographic areas, and enrolled through a virtual design. In the prospective study, cohorts were assigned on the basis of participant-reported clinical history obtained from a screening survey and a study questionnaire. For ImmuneRACE Cohort 3, a participant was defined as recovered based on two consecutive negative NP/OP PCR tests, clearance by a healthcare professional, or resolution of symptoms. Each participant in the prospective study had whole blood, serum and a nasopharyngeal or oropharyngeal swab collected by mobile phlebotomists. Participants in the prospective study had the option to provide additional blood draws and questionnaires over an approximately 2-month period. Before DNA extraction, prospective study blood samples were shipped either frozen or at room temperature. The CDR3, from cysteine to phenylalanine, totals 14 residues. The kept DNA is CDR3 alone, 42 bases in frame from the first base. V gives up 7 bases and J gives up 2 bases, and the segment between their germline ends measures 14 bases. The germline V gene provides CDR1 MDHEN and CDR2 SYDVKM.

TCRbeta CDR3 regions were amplified from genomic DNA by means of the immunoSEQ Assay, a bias-controlled multiplex PCR. Per the original workflow: Within the assay, amplification of reference gene primers was used to estimate how many nucleated cells each sample contained. To quantify the absolute abundance of each unique TCRbeta CDR3 rearrangement, sequence reads were collapsed and filtered. Productive Simpson clonality was computed per sample as the square root of Simpson's diversity index over productive rearrangements. TCRdb re-hosts the immuneACCESS table, in-frame sequences only. Its copies lack some clones; in the studies checked, an unresolved V gene accounts for under half of them, and the cause for the rest is not known. The V and J calls and clone size come from that table; D and trimming were worked out from the DNA. Within this sample are about 200,000 clones, with around 84% of them counted one time only. Around 20% of the sample comes from the top ten.

The sample comprised PBMCs or T cells enriched from blood (not recorded which). The receptor was derived from a man aged 40-49 years who had recovered from COVID-19. This receptor chain uses TRBV28 and TRBJ2-5; 6 matching bases give a weak D call of TRBD2. Here the CDR3 is given as CASNGGTVQETQYF. The nucleotide sequence reads TGTGCCAGCAACGGCGGGACGGTGCAAGAGACCCAGTACTTC.